The 20 T cell receptor beta chains reported below all come from one sample, sequenced in a study of T cells after yellow fever vaccination. Each CDR3 protein gets one entry after TCRdb re-called the 5' RACE reads with MiXCR. The sample lists 230,000 or so distinct CDR3 sequences; 6.7% were seen once. The material sequenced was CD4+ T cells sorted from PBMCs, taken on the day of the yellow fever booster vaccination. The receptors shown here come from a young man who received the YFV17D yellow fever vaccine.

This clonotype was observed at least ten times. The CDR3 coding sequence is TGTGCCAGCAGTTACGCCACCCTTGAGCAGTACTTC. This sequence encodes CASSYATLEQYF. The gene calls are TRBV6-6 and TRBJ2-7; no firm D call. V lost 2 bases and J lost 7, with 9 bases in between. Germline loops: CDR1 MNHNY, CDR2 SVGAGI (reference sequence). This CDR3 comprises 12 residues.

This clonotype was picked up a small number of times. This chain joins TRBV30 and TRBJ1-5, with TRBD1 identical over 7 bases. The germline CDR1 and CDR2 sequences are GTSNPN and SVGIG (reference sequence). After removal of 1 base from V and 5 bases from J, the junction contained 8 bases not matched to a gene. The CDR3 is made up of 15 amino acids. The CDR3 is CAWSGGQATHQPQHF. CDR3 DNA sequence: TGTGCCTGGAGTGGCGGACAGGCAACTCATCAGCCCCAGCATTTT.

The table lists this clonotype with many counts. The CDR3 bases are TGTGCCAGCAGCAAAGCGCCAGACCGCAAGCGGAATGAGCAGTTCTTC. Residues: CASSKAPDRKRNEQFF. The J gene is TRBJ2-1, the V gene TRBV21-1; TRBD2, the table's D call, lacks a check against the DNA. TRBV21-1 is annotated as a pseudogene. CDR3 length equals 16 residues.

This clonotype has a handful of counts. V is TRBV7-2 and J is TRBJ1-2, with D possibly being TRBD1 (5 bases). This CDR3 spans 16 amino acids. V lost 2 bases and J lost 3, with 16 bases in between. Germline lookup yields CDR1 SGHTA and CDR2 FQGNSA. CDR3 region: CASSLYPQGDDYGYTF. The CDR3, as DNA: TGTGCCAGCAGCTTATATCCCCAGGGAGATGACTATGGCTACACCTTC.

The chain employs TRBV6-4 and TRBJ2-7; D gene unclear. V dropped 4 bases and J dropped 3 bases, with 19 bases sitting between them. The CDR3 extends over 16 amino acids. The germline V gene has CDR1 MRHNA and CDR2 SNTAGT. The CDR3 sequence: CASSVFPPIIIYEQYF. The CDR3 DNA is TGTGCCAGCAGTGTATTCCCCCCGATTATAATCTACGAGCAGTACTTC.

This clonotype has at least ten counts. The CDR3 DNA is TGCAGTGCTAGCAGAATCACAGATACGCAGTATTTT. Translating gives CSASRITDTQYF. The chain couples TRBV20-1 to TRBJ2-3; D is ambiguous. Looked up from germline, CDR1 is DFQATT and CDR2 is SNEGSKA (reference sequence). This CDR3 is 12 amino acids long. V shed 3 bases and J shed 2 bases, with 6 bases lying between them.

In DNA, the CDR3 is TGTACCTTCTGTTTATATCGGTTTAGTACCTCGGACAAGAACTACGAGCAGTACTTC. Residues: CTFCLYRFSTSDKNYEQYF. The V call is TRBV7-4, the J call TRBJ2-7; the D gene is possibly TRBD1 (5 bases). Germline values: CDR1 SGHVT, CDR2 SQSDAQ. The CDR3 sequence is 19 residues long.

This clonotype turned up a few times. The rearrangement uses TRBV9 and TRBJ1-6; TRBD1 agrees at 7 bases. Trimming cost V 3 bases and J 6 bases; bases outside gene matches: 6. CDR1 is SGDLS, CDR2 YYNGEE, per germline. The CDR3 totals 15 residues. The CDR3 DNA is TGTGCCAGCAGCGCCTCCGGGACAGCTAATTCACCCCTCCACTTT. Residues: CASSASGTANSPLHF.

The V and J genes are TRBV24-1 and TRBJ2-7; D remains ambiguous. The germline V gene has CDR1 KGHDR and CDR2 SFDVKD. Trimming took off 5 bases at V and 5 bases at J, with 18 bases between the two ends. This CDR3 has 15 residues. The CDR3 region has the DNA TGTGCCACCAGTGGGGCCTCAGGTAATCCTCACGAGCAGTACTTC. Protein: CATSGASGNPHEQYF.

This clonotype was recorded at least ten times. The chain joins TRBV7-2 to TRBJ1-2; 9 nucleotides agree with TRBD1. V trimming: 8 bases; J trimming: 3 bases; junction bases outside the gene matches: 10. The CDR3 consists of 15 residues. From germline, CDR1 is SGHTA and CDR2 FQGNSA. CDR3 coding DNA: TGTGCCAGCGGATCCCCGGGACAGGGATACTATGGCTACACCTTC. It encodes CASGSPGQGYYGYTF. Drawing the rest from reference TRBV7-2 and TRBJ1-2, the complete variable domain is GAGVSQSPSNKVTEKGKDVELRCDPISGHTALYWYRQSLGQGLEFLIYFQGNSAPDKSGLPSDRFSAERTGGSVSTLTIQRTQQEDSAVYLCASGSPGQGYYGYTFGSGTRLTVV.

This clonotype was detected many times. This sequence joins TRBV6-1 and TRBJ2-5; 11 bases line up with TRBD2. CDR3 length: 16 amino acids. In germline, CDR1 is MNHNS, CDR2 SASEGT. The V gene end was trimmed by 3 bases and the J gene end by 0 bases; junction bases not matched to a gene: 3. In DNA, the CDR3 is TGTGCCAGCAGTGATCAGGGACTAGCGGACCAAGAGACCCAGTACTTC. Amino acid sequence: CASSDQGLADQETQYF.

The V call is TRBV6-2 or TRBV6-3, the J call TRBJ1-2; possible D gene TRBD1, 6 bases. V dropped 7 bases and J dropped 6 bases, with 18 bases sitting between them. CDR3 length equals 14 residues. Looked up from germline, CDR1 is MNHEY and CDR2 is SVGEGT. In DNA, the CDR3 is TGTGCCAGCACCAACGTAGGGGGAAGGAATGGCTACACCTTC. This sequence encodes CASTNVGGRNGYTF.

This clonotype has ten or more counts. This chain joins TRBV20-1 and TRBJ2-1; tentatively, D is TRBD2 (6 bases). The CDR3 consists of 13 residues. V was pared by 3 bases and J by 4 bases, with 10 bases between. The germline CDR1 and CDR2 sequences are DFQATT and SNEGSKA (reference sequence). The CDR3, as DNA: TGCAGTGCTAGCGGGAGTTGGTACAATGAGCAGTTCTTC. Protein sequence: CSASGSWYNEQFF.

This clonotype was recorded at least ten times. The gene calls are TRBV5-6 and TRBJ2-7; no firm D call. The CDR3 totals 16 residues. Germline CDR1 reads SGHDT; CDR2 reads YYEEEE. Trimming stripped 3 bases from V and 0 bases from J, with 16 bases between. The CDR3 nucleotides are TGTGCCAGCAGCTCAAAGGGCCTTCCCAACTCCTACGAGCAGTACTTC. Residues: CASSSKGLPNSYEQYF.

The chain carries TRBV9 and TRBJ2-2, with 11 bases identical to TRBD1. Unmatched junction bases numbered 1, after V lost 0 bases and J lost 3 bases. Germline V lookup: CDR1 SGDLS, CDR2 YYNGEE. This CDR3 is 16 amino acids long. DNA for the CDR3: TGTGCCAGCAGCGTAGCGGGACAGGGGGACACCGGGGAGCTGTTTTTT. Residues: CASSVAGQGDTGELFF.

This clonotype came up a few times. This chain joins TRBV11-2 and TRBJ2-5, with D perhaps TRBD2 (6 bases). CDR1 is SGHAT, CDR2 FQNNGV, per germline. The CDR3 loop spans 15 amino acids. V lost 4 bases and J lost 2, with 14 bases in between. The CDR3 region is CASSSMLLAQETQYF. CDR3 DNA: TGTGCCAGCAGCTCAATGTTGCTAGCGCAAGAGACCCAGTACTTC.

The chain uses TRBV15 and TRBJ2-1; D is ambiguous. Trimming took 3 bases from V and 0 from J, leaving 9 bases between them. This CDR3 spans 15 amino acids. The germline CDR1 and CDR2 sequences are LNHNV and YYDKDF (reference sequence). The CDR3 here is CATSSSVGSYNEQFF. The CDR3 bases are TGTGCCACCAGCAGCTCCGTAGGCTCCTACAATGAGCAGTTCTTC.

This clonotype was observed at least ten times. The CDR3: CASSKGGVLPHYEQYF. CDR3 DNA: TGTGCCAGCAGTAAAGGCGGTGTTTTGCCCCACTACGAGCAGTACTTC. The chain couples TRBV6-2 or TRBV6-3 to TRBJ2-7; D unclear. The CDR3 loop spans 16 amino acids. The V gene lost 5 bases and the J gene lost 3 bases, with 20 bases spanning the gap. Germline V gene data show CDR1 as MNHEY and CDR2 as SVGEGT.

In its sample, this clonotype was seen a few times. This chain links TRBV9 with TRBJ2-1; possibly TRBD2 for D (6 bases). Germline V lookup: CDR1 SGDLS, CDR2 YYNGEE. The V and J ends lost 1 base and 7 bases respectively, with 15 bases between them. This CDR3 has 15 residues. CDR3 sequence: CASSVSGERINEQFF. The CDR3 DNA sequence: TGTGCCAGCAGCGTATCGGGGGAGAGGATTAATGAGCAGTTCTTC.

To note about this clonotype: It may be a read error: a sequence one base away is much more abundant. CDR3 sequence: CASSRLGGTTDTQYF. Written as DNA, the CDR3 is TGTGCCAGCAGTCGCCTGGGGGGAACCACAGATACGCAGTATTTT. The V gene is TRBV28, the J gene TRBJ2-3, with D maybe TRBD2 (6 bases). Germline CDR1 MDHEN, CDR2 SYDVKM. V was pared by 5 bases and J by 2 bases, with 14 bases between. This CDR3 has 15 residues.